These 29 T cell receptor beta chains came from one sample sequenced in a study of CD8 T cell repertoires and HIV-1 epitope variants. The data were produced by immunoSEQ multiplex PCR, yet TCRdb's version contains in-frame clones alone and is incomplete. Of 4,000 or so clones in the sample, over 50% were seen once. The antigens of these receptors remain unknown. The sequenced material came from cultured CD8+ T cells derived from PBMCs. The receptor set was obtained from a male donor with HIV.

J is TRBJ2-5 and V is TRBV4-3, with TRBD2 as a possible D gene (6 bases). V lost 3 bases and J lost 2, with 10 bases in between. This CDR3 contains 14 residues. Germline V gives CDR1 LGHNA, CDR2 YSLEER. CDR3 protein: CASSQTGGQETQYF. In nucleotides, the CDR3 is TGCGCCAGCAGCCAGACCGGGGGACAAGAGACCCAGTACTTC.

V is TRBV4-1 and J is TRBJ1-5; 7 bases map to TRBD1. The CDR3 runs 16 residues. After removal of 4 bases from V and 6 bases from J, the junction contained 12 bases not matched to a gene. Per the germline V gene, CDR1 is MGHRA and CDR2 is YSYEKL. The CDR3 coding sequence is TGCGCCAGCAGCCCCTCAGGCGAGGGGGCGGCTCAGCCCCAGCATTTT. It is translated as CASSPSGEGAAQPQHF.

CDR3 sequence reads: CASSHNEQFF. As DNA, the CDR3 is TGTGCCAGCAGCCACAATGAGCAGTTCTTC. The chain recombines TRBV7-9 with TRBJ2-1; D not resolved. Looked up from germline, CDR1 is SEHNR and CDR2 is FQNEAQ (reference sequence). This CDR3 has 10 residues. V was pared by 5 bases and J by 5 bases, with 1 base between.

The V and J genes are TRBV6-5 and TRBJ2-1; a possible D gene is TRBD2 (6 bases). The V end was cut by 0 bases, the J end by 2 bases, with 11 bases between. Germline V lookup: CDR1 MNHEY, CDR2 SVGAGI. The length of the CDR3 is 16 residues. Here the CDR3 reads CASSYSPSVTYNEQFF. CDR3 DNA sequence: TGTGCCAGCAGTTACTCGCCTAGCGTCACCTACAATGAGCAGTTCTTC.

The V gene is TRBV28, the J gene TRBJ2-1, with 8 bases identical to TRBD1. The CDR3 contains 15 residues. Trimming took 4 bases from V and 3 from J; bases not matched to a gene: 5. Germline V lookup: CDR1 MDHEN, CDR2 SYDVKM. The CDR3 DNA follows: TGTGCCAGCAGTTCCCCAGGACAGGGCTACAATGAGCAGTTCTTC. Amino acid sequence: CASSSPGQGYNEQFF.

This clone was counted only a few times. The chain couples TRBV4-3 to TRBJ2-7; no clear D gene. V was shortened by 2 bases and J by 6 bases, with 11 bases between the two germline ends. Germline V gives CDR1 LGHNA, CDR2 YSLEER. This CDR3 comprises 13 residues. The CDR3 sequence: CASSQHDQGEQYF. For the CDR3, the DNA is TGCGCCAGCAGCCAACATGACCAAGGCGAGCAGTACTTC.

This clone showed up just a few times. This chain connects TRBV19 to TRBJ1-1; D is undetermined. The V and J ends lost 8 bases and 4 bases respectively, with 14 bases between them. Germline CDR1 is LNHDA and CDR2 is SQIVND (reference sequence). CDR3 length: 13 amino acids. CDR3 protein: CASASGGITEAFF. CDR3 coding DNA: TGTGCCAGTGCGTCGGGAGGGATCACTGAAGCTTTCTTT.

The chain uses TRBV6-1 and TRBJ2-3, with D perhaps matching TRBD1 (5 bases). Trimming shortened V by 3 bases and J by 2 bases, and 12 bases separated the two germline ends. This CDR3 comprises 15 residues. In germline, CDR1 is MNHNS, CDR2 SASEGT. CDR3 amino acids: CASSDGQGNTDTQYF. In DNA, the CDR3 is TGTGCCAGCAGTGACGGCCAGGGAAACACAGATACGCAGTATTTT.

The CDR3 sequence: CASSLVGDEQYF. CDR3 nucleotides: TGTGCCAGCAGCTTAGTCGGTGACGAGCAGTACTTC. The chain has TRBV7-2 and TRBJ2-7; D unresolved. Trimming removed 1 base at V and 5 bases at J, with 6 bases between. This CDR3 is 12 amino acids long. The V gene's germline CDR1 is SGHTA and CDR2 FQGNSA.

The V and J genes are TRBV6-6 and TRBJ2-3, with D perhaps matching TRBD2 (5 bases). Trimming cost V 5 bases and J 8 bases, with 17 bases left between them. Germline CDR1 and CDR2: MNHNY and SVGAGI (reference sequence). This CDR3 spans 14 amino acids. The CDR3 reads CASSPGLRDGTQYF. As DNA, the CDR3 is TGTGCCAGCAGTCCTGGACTGAGAGACGGTACGCAGTATTTT.

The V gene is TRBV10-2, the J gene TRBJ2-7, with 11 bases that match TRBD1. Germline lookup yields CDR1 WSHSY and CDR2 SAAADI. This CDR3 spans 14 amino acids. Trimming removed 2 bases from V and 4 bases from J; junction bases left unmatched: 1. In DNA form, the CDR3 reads TGCGCCAGCAGTGAGGGACAGGGGGCTTACGAGCAGTACTTC. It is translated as CASSEGQGAYEQYF.

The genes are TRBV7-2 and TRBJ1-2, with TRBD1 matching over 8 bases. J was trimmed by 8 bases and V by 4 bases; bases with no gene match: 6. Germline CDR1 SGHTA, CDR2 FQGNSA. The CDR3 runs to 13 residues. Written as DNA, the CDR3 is TGTGCCAGCAGCTCGCCTTCAGGGGGCGGCTACACCTTC. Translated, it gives CASSSPSGGGYTF.

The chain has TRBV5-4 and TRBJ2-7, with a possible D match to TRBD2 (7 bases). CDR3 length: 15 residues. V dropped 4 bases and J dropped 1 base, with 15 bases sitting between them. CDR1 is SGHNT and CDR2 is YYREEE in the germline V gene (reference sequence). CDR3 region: CASSPEGGASYEQYF. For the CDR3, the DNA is TGTGCCAGCAGCCCGGAGGGGGGGGCATCCTACGAGCAGTACTTC.

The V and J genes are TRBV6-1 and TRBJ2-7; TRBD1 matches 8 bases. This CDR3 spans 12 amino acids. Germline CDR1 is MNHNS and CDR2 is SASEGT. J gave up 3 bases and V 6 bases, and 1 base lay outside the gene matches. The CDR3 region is CASSGTGYEQYF. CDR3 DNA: TGTGCCAGCAGCGGGACAGGCTACGAGCAGTACTTC.

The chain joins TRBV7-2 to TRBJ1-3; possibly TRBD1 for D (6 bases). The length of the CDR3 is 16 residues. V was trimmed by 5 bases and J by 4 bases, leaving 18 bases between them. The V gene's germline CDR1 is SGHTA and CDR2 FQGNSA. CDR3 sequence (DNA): TGTGCCAGCAGCCCCCCCTCGGCCGGGACAGGAAACACCATATATTTT. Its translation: CASSPPSAGTGNTIYF.

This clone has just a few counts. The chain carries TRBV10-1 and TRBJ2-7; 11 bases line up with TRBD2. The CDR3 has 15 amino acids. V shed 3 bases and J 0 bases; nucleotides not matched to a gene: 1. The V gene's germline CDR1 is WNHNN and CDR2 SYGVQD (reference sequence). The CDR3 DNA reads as TGCGCCAGCAGTGAACTAGCGGGAGTCTCCTACGAGCAGTACTTC. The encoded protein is CASSELAGVSYEQYF.

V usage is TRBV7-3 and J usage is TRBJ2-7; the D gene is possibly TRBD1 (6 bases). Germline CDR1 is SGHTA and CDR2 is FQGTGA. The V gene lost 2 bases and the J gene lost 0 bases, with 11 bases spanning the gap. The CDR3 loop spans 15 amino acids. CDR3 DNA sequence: TGTGCCAGCAGCTTAGGGACATTGAGCTCCTACGAGCAGTACTTC. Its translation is CASSLGTLSSYEQYF.

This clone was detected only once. CDR3 residues: CASSFRSGSYNEQFF. The CDR3 region has the DNA TGTGCCAGCAGCTTCAGAAGCGGGAGTTACAATGAGCAGTTCTTC. The gene calls are TRBV11-3 and TRBJ2-1, with 8 bases lining up with TRBD2. This CDR3 contains 15 residues. The V gene end was trimmed by 3 bases and the J gene end by 4 bases; junction bases not matched to a gene: 5. Germline V lookup: CDR1 SGHNT, CDR2 YENEEA. Full variable domain (remainder filled in from reference TRBV11-3 and TRBJ2-1): EAGVVQSPRYKIIEKKQPVAFWCNPISGHNTLYWYLQNLGQGPELLIRYENEEAVDDSQLPKDRFSAERLKGVDSTLKIQPAELGDSAVYLCASSFRSGSYNEQFFGPGTRLTVL.

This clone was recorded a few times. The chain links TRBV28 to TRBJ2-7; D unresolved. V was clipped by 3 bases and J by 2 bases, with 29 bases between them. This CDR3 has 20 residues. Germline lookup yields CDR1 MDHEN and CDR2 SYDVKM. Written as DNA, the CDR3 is TGTGCCAGCAGTTTCCCCCCCCCTAGTCCCAATACACCTACCACCTACGAGCAGTACTTC. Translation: CASSFPPPSPNTPTTYEQYF.

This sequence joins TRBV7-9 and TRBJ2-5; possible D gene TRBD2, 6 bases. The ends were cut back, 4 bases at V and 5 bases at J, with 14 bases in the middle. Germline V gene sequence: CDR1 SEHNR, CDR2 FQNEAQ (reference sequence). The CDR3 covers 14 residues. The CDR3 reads CASSYGGLAETQYF. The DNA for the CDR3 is TGTGCCAGCAGCTATGGGGGACTTGCGGAGACCCAGTACTTC.

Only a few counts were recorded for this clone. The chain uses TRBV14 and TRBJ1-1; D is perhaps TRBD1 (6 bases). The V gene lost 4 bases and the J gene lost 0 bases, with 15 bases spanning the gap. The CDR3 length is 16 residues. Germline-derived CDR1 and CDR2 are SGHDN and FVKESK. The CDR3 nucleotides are TGTGCCAGCAGCCCACAGGGATTGGGCATGAACACTGAAGCTTTCTTT. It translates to CASSPQGLGMNTEAFF.

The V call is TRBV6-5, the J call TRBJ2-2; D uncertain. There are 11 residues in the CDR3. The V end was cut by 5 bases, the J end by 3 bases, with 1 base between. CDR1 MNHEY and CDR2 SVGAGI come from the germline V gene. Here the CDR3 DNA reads TGTGCCAGCAGTCACACCGGGGAGCTGTTTTTT. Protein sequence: CASSHTGELFF.

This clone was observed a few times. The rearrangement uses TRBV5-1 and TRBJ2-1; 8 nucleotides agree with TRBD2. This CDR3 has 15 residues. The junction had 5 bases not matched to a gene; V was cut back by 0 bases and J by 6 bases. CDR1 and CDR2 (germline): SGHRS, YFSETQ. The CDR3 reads CASSLAGLGGNEQFF. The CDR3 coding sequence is TGCGCCAGCAGCTTGGCGGGACTAGGGGGCAATGAGCAGTTCTTC.

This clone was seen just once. The CDR3 here is CASSFGGAGYEQYF. The CDR3 bases are TGTGCCAGCAGCTTCGGAGGGGCGGGATACGAGCAGTACTTC. J is TRBJ2-7 and V is TRBV5-6, with a tentative D call TRBD2 (6 bases). The CDR3 has 14 amino acids. Germline V gene lookup returns CDR1 SGHDT and CDR2 YYEEEE. V was pared by 2 bases and J by 4 bases, with 13 bases between.

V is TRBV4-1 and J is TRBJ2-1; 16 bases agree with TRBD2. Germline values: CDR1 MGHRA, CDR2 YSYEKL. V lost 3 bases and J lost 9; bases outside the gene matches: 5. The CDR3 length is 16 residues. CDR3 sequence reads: CASSQQGLAGGGEQFF. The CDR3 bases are TGCGCCAGCAGCCAGCAGGGACTAGCGGGAGGGGGTGAGCAGTTCTTC.

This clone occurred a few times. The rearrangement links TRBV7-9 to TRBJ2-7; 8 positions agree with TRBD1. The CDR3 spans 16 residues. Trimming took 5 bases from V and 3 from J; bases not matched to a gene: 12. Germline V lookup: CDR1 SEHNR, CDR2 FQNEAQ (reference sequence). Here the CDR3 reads CASSPPTGQGLYEQYF. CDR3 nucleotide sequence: TGTGCCAGCAGCCCGCCCACAGGACAGGGCCTCTACGAGCAGTACTTC.

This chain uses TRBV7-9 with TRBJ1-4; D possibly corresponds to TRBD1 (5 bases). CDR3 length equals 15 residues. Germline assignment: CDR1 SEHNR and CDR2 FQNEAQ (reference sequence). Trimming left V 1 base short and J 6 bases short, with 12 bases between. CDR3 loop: CASSLVEGVHEKLFF. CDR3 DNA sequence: TGTGCCAGCAGCTTAGTGGAAGGGGTTCATGAAAAACTGTTTTTT.

The CDR3 DNA reads as TGTGCCAGCAGCTTGGGTGTAGGGGCTCGAGAGCAGTTCTTC. It translates to CASSLGVGAREQFF. The J gene is TRBJ2-1, the V gene TRBV7-9; the D gene is possibly TRBD1 (5 bases). Trimming removed 3 bases from V and 10 bases from J, with 16 bases in between. Germline lookup yields CDR1 SEHNR and CDR2 FQNEAQ (reference sequence). The CDR3 has 14 residues.

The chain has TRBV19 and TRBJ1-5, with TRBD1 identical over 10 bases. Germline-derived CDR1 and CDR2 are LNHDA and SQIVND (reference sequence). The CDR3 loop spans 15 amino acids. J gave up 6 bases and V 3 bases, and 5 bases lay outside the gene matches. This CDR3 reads CASSIGTGVRQPQHF. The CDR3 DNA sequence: TGTGCCAGTAGTATTGGGACAGGGGTACGTCAGCCCCAGCATTTT.